This T cell receptor (beta chain) originates from a study of regulatory T cells in long-lasting Graves disease. CDR3-region Arm-PCR and iRepertoire HTBI primers produced the TCR beta libraries. MiXCR was run by TCRdb on the multiplex PCR reads, yielding one entry per CDR3 protein. The table has around 510,000 distinct CDR3 sequences, 20% seen once; the top ten hold approximately 8%. This clonotype occurred a few times. V was shortened by 4 bases and J by 0 bases, with 9 bases between the two germline ends. Germline V gives CDR1 MNHEY, CDR2 SMNVEV (reference sequence). The CDR3 is 14 residues long. Stated time point: persistent/refractory GD, antithyroid drugs over 5 years with positive TRAb. PBMCs provided the RNA from which the TCR library was made. With EDTA tubes as the receptacles, approximately 10 milliliters of peripheral blood were drawn.

The TCR comes from a female donor with Graves disease. The sequencing here drew on peripheral blood mononuclear cells (PBMCs), taken when the disease was refractory, from a patient treated with antithyroid drugs. The V and J genes are TRBV27 and TRBJ1-1, with D unclear. The CDR3: CASSSRAMNTEAFF. The CDR3 nucleotides are TGTGCCAGCAGTTCTCGGGCGATGAACACTGAAGCTTTCTTT.